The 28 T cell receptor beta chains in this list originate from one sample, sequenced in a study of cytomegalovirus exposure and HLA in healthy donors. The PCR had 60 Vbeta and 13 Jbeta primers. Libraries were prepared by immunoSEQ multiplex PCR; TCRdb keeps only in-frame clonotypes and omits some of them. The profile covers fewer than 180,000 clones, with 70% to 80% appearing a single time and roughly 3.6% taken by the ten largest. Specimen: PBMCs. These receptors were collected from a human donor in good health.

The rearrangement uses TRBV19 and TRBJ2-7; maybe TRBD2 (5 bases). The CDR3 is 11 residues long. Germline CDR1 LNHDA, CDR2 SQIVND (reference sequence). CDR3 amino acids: CVERSRYEQYF. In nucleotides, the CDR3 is TGTGTCGAGCGGAGTAGGTACGAGCAGTACTTC. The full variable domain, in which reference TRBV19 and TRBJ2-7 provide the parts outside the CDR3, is DGGITQSPKYLFRKEGQNVTLSCEQNLNHDAMYWYRQDPGQGLRLIYYSQIVNDFQKGDIAEGYSVSREKKESFPLTVTSAQKNPTAFYLCVERSRYEQYFGPGTRLTVT.

The CDR3 is CASSPTLLAGDYNEQFF. The DNA for the CDR3 is TGTGCCAGCAGCCCCACTCTTCTAGCGGGGGATTACAATGAGCAGTTCTTC. V usage is TRBV5-6 and J usage is TRBJ2-1, with 10 bases fitting TRBD2. The V and J ends lost 4 bases and 4 bases, in that order; junction bases with no gene match: 11. Germline assignment: CDR1 SGHDT and CDR2 YYEEEE. This CDR3 region has 17 residues.

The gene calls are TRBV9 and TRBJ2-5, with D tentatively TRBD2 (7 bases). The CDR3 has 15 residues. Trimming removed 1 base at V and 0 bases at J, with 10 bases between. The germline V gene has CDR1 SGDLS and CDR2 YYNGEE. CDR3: CASSVRGGYQETQYF. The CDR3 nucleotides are TGTGCCAGCAGCGTAAGGGGGGGCTACCAAGAGACCCAGTACTTC.

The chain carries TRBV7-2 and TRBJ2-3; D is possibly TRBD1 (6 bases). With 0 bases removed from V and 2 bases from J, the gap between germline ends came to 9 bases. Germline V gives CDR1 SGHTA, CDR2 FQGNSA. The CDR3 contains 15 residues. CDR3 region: CASSLAGANTDTQYF. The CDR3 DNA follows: TGTGCCAGCAGCTTAGCGGGGGCGAACACAGATACGCAGTATTTT.

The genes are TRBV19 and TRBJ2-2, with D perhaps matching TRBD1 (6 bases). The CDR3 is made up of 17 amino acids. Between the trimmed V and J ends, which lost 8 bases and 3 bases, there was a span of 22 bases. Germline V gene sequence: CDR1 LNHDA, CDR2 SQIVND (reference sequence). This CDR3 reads CASAQISGQIYTGELFF. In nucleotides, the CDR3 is TGTGCCAGTGCTCAAATTTCGGGACAAATTTACACCGGGGAGCTGTTTTTT.

The CDR3 DNA is TGCAGCGTGCGGGCCTCAGATGAAAAACTGTTTTTT. It specifies CSVRASDEKLFF. J is TRBJ1-4 and V is TRBV29-1; D unresolved. Germline V gives CDR1 SQVTM, CDR2 ANQGSEA. This CDR3 region has 12 residues. V dropped 6 bases and J dropped 6 bases, with 11 bases sitting between them. The whole variable domain, filled in from reference TRBV29-1 and TRBJ1-4, reads SAVISQKPSRDICQRGTSLTIQCQVDSQVTMMFWYRQQPGQSLTLIATANQGSEATYESGFVIDKFPISRPNLTFSTLTVSNMSPEDSSIYLCSVRASDEKLFFGSGTQLSVL.

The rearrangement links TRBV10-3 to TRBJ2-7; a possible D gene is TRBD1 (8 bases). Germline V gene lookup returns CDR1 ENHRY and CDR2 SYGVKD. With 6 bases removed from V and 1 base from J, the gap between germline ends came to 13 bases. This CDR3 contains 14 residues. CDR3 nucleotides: TGTGCCATCAGACAGGGGGAGGGATCCTACGAGCAGTACTTC. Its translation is CAIRQGEGSYEQYF.

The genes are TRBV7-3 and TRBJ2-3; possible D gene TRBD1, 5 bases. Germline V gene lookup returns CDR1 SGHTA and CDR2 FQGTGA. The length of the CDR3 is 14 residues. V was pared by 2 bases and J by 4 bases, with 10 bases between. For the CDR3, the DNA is TGTGCCAGCAGCTTATTGCAGGGCCCAGATACGCAGTATTTT. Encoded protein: CASSLLQGPDTQYF.

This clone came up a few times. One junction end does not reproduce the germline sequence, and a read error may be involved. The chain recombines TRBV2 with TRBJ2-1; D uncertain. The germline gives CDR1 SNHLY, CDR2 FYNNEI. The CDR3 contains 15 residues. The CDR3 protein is CASSGESLSDNEQFF. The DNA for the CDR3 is TGTGCCAGCAGTGGAGAGTCCCTCTCCGACAATGAGCAGTTCTTC.

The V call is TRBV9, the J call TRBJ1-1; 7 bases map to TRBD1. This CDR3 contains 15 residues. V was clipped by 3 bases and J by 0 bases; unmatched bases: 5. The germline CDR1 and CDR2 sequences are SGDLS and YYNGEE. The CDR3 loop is CASSGSRGMNTEAFF. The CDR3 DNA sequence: TGTGCCAGCAGCGGCAGCAGGGGGATGAACACTGAAGCTTTCTTT.

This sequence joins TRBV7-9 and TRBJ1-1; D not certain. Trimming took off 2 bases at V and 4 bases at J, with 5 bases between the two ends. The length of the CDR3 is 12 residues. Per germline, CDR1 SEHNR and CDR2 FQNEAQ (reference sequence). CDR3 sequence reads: CASSLWSTEAFF. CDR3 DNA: TGTGCCAGCAGCTTATGGAGCACTGAAGCTTTCTTT.

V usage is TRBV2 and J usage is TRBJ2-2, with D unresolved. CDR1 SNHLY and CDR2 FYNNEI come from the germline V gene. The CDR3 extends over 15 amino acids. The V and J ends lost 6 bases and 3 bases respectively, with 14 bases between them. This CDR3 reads CASRNSAMDTGELFF. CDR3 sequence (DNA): TGTGCCAGCAGAAACTCCGCCATGGACACCGGGGAGCTGTTTTTT.

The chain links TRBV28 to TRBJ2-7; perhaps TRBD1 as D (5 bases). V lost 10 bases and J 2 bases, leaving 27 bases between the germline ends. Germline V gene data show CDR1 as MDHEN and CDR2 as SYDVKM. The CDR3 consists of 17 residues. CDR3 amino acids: CATGNYDSSQLPYEQYF. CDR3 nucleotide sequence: TGTGCCACCGGAAACTACGACAGCTCCCAACTTCCCTACGAGCAGTACTTC.

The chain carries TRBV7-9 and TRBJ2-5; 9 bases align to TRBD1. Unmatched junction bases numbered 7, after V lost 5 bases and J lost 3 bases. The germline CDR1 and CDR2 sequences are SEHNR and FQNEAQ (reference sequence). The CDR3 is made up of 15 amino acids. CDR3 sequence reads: CASSQTGGTKETQYF. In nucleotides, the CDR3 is TGTGCCAGCAGCCAGACAGGGGGGACAAAAGAGACCCAGTACTTC.

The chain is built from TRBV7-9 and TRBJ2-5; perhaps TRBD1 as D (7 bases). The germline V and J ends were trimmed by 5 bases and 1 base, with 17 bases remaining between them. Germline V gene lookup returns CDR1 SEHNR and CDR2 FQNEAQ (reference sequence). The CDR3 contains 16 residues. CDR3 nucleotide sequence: TGTGCCAGCAGCCCGAGCAGACAGGGAGGCCAAGAGACCCAGTACTTC. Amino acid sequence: CASSPSRQGGQETQYF.

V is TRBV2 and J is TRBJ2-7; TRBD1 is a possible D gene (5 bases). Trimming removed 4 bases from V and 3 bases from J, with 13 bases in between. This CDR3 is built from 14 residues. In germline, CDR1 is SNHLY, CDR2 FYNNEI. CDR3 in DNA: TGTGCCAGCAGTGTGCGTGGGGCCCACTACGAGCAGTACTTC. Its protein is CASSVRGAHYEQYF.

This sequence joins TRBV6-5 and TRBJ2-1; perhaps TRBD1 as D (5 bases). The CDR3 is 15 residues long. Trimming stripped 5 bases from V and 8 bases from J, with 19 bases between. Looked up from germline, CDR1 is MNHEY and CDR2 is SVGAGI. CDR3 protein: CASSLITGRGDEQFF. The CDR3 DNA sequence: TGTGCCAGCAGTCTGATCACAGGTCGAGGCGATGAGCAGTTCTTC.

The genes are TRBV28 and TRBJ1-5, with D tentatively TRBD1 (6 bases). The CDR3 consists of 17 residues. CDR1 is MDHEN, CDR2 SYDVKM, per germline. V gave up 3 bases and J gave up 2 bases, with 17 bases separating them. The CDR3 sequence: CASSFNAGEVGNQPQHF. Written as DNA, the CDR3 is TGTGCCAGCAGTTTCAACGCAGGGGAAGTGGGCAATCAGCCCCAGCATTTT. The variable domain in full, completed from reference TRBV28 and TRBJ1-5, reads DVKVTQSSRYLVKRTGEKVFLECVQDMDHENMFWYRQDPGLGLRLIYFSYDVKMKEKGDIPEGYSVSREKKERFSLILESASTNQTSMYLCASSFNAGEVGNQPQHFGDGTRLSIL.

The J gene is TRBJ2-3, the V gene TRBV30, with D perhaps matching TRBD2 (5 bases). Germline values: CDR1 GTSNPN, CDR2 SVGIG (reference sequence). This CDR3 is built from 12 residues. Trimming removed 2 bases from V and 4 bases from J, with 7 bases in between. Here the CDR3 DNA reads TGTGCCTGGAGTCCCGGGGCAGATACGCAGTATTTT. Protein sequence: CAWSPGADTQYF.

CDR3 sequence: CAWSVLAGGSNEQFF. CDR3 coding DNA: TGTGCCTGGAGTGTACTTGCGGGGGGAAGCAATGAGCAGTTCTTC. This chain connects TRBV30 to TRBJ2-1, with TRBD2 identical over 8 bases. This CDR3 has 15 amino acids. Per germline, CDR1 GTSNPN and CDR2 SVGIG (reference sequence). The V segment lost 0 bases and the J segment 6 bases; nucleotides outside the gene matches: 7.

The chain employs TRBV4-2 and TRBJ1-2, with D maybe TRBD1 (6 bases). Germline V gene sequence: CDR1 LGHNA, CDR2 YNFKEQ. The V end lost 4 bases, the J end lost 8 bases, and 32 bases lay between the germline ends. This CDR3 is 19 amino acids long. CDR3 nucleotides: TGTGCCAGCAGCCCCCACTGGCCCGCCACAGGGCGAGGTTTGAAAGGCTACACCTTC. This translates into CASSPHWPATGRGLKGYTF.

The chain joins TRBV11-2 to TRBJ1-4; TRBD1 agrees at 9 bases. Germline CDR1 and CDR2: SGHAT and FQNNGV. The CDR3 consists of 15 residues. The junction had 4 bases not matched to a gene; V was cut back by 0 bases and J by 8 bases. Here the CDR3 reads CASSLEGQGYEKLFF. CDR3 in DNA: TGTGCCAGCAGCTTAGAGGGACAGGGATACGAAAAACTGTTTTTT. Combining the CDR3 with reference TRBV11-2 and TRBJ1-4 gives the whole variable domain EAGVAQSPRYKIIEKRQSVAFWCNPISGHATLYWYQQILGQGPKLLIQFQNNGVVDDSQLPKDRFSAERLKGVDSTLKIQPAKLEDSAVYLCASSLEGQGYEKLFFGSGTQLSVL.

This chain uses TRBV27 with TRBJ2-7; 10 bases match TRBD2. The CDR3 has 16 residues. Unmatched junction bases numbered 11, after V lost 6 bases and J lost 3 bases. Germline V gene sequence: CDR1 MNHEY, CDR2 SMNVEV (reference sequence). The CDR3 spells CASSHPPGLAYYEQYF. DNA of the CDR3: TGTGCCAGCAGCCATCCTCCGGGACTAGCGTACTACGAGCAGTACTTC.

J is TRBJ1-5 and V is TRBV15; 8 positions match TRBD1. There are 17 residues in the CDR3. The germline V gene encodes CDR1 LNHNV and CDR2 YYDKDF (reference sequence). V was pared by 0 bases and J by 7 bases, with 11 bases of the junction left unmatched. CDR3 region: CATSRDRGRGRIQPQHF. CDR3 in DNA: TGTGCCACCAGCAGAGACAGGGGGCGCGGGCGAATACAGCCCCAGCATTTT.

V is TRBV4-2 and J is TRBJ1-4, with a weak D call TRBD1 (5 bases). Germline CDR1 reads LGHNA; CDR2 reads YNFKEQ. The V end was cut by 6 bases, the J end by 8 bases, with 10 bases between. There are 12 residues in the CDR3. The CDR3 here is CASRGGEEKLFF. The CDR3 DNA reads TGTGCCAGCAGGGGGGGGGAGGAAAAACTGTTTTTT.

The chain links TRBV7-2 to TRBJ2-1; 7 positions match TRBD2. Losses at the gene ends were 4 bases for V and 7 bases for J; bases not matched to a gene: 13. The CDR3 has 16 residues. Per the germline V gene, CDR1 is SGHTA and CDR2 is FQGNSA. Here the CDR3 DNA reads TGTGCCAGCAGCTCCGCTGGGGCTAGCGGTTGGAATGAGCAGTTCTTC. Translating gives CASSSAGASGWNEQFF.

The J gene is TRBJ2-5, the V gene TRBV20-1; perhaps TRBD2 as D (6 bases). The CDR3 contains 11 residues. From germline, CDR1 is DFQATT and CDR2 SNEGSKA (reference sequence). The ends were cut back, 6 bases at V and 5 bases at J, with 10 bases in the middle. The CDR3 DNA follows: TGCAGTGCGAGGGACTTTGAGACCCAGTACTTC. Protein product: CSARDFETQYF.

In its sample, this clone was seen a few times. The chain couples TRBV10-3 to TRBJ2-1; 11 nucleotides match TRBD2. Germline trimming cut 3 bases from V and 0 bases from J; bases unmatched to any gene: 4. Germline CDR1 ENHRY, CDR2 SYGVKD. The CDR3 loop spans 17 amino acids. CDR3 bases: TGTGCCATCAGTGACGGGACTAGCGGAGTCTCCTACAATGAGCAGTTCTTC. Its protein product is CAISDGTSGVSYNEQFF.